Below, 5 T cell receptor beta chains from the same sample are listed, as sequenced in a study of blood T cell repertoires in COVID-19. Here immunoSEQ multiplex PCR was the method, and the copy in TCRdb shows in-frame clones only, minus some. The sample has 250,000 to 300,000 clones, about four fifths seen once. Sequencing used PBMCs or T cells enriched from blood (not recorded which). These receptors all come from a man aged 40-49 years who had been exposed to COVID-19.

This chain joins TRBV30 and TRBJ2-1; the match to TRBD2 covers 7 bases. V shed 5 bases, J shed 9 bases, and the junction held 7 bases outside the gene matches. The CDR3 length is 12 residues. From germline, CDR1 is GTSNPN and CDR2 SVGIG (reference sequence). Here the CDR3 DNA reads TGTGCCTGGGGCGGGGGAGGCCGTGAGCAGTTCTTC. Translation gives CAWGGGGREQFF.

This clone was detected only once. The chain has TRBV6-5 and TRBJ2-7; D is possibly TRBD2 (6 bases). V was clipped by 7 bases and J by 2 bases, with 12 bases between them. Germline V gene data show CDR1 as MNHEY and CDR2 as SVGAGI. This CDR3 contains 13 residues. CDR3 region: CASKEGSPYEQYF. CDR3 bases: TGTGCCAGCAAGGAGGGGTCTCCCTACGAGCAGTACTTC.

The CDR3 loop is CASSASGQISHEQYF. In DNA form, the CDR3 reads TGTGCCAGCAGCGCCTCGGGACAAATCAGCCACGAGCAGTACTTC. This chain joins TRBV9 and TRBJ2-7; perhaps TRBD1 as D (6 bases). The length of the CDR3 is 15 residues. The germline V gene has CDR1 SGDLS and CDR2 YYNGEE. Trimming took 3 bases from V and 5 from J, leaving 18 bases between them.

This chain links TRBV5-8 with TRBJ2-2, with TRBD2 matching 7 bases. Germline V gene lookup returns CDR1 SGHTS and CDR2 YDEGEE. This CDR3 comprises 15 residues. With V trimmed by 0 bases and J by 7 bases, 6 bases remained unmatched. This CDR3 is CASSLVEAGYGELFF. CDR3 nucleotide sequence: TGTGCCAGCAGCTTGGTAGAAGCGGGATACGGGGAGCTGTTTTTT.

The chain joins TRBV18 to TRBJ2-3; the match to TRBD2 covers 11 bases. V dropped 3 bases and J dropped 3; count of bases not matched to a gene: 2. Germline CDR1 is KGHSH and CDR2 is LQKENI. The CDR3 runs to 15 residues. This CDR3 reads CASSPTSGTTDTQYF. The CDR3, as DNA: TGTGCCAGCTCACCGACTAGCGGGACTACAGATACGCAGTATTTT.